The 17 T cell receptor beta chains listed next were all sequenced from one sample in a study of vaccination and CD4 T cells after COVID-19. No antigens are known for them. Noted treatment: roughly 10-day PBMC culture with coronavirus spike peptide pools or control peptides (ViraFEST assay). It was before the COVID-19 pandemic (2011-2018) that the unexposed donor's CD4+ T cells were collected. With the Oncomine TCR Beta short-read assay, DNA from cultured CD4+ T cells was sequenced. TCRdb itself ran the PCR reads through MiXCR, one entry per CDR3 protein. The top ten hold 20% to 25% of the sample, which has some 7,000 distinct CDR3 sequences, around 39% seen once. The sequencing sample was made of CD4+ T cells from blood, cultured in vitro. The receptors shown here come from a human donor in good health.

The chain's CDR3 is CASSSSGTRYGYTF. The CDR3 nucleotides are TGTGCCAGCAGCTCTTCCGGGACTAGATATGGCTACACCTTC. V usage is TRBV5-4 and J usage is TRBJ1-2; TRBD1 is a possible D gene (5 bases). V dropped 3 bases and J dropped 5 bases, with 14 bases sitting between them. Germline V lookup: CDR1 SGHNT, CDR2 YYREEE (reference sequence). The CDR3 length is 14 residues.

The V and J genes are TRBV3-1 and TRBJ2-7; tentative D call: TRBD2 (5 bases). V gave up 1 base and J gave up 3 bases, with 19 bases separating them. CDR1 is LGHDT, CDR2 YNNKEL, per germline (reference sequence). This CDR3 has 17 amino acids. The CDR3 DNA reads TGTGCCAGCAGCCAAGTTAGGACGGGGAGCGGCTACTACGAGCAGTACTTC. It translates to CASSQVRTGSGYYEQYF.

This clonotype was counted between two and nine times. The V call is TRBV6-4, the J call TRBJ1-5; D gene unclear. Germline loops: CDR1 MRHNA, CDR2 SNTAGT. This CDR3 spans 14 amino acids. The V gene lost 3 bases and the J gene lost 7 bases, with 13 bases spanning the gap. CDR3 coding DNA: TGTGCCAGCAGTGAGGGGTCGGGGAGCCAGCCCCAGCATTTT. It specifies CASSEGSGSQPQHF.

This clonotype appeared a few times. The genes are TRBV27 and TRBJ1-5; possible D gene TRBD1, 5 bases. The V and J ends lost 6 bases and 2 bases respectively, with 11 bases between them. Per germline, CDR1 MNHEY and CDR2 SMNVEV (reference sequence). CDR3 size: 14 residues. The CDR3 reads CASRVRGGNQPQHF. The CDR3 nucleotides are TGTGCCAGCAGAGTGAGAGGGGGCAATCAGCCCCAGCATTTT.

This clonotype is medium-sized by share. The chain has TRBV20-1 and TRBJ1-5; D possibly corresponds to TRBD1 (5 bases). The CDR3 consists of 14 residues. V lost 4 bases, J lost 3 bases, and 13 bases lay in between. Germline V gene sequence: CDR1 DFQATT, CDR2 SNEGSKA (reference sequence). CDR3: CSATRRGINQPQHF. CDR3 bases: TGCAGTGCTACAAGGAGGGGAATCAATCAGCCCCAGCATTTT.

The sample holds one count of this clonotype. The DNA of the CDR3 is TGTGCCAGTAGTAGGTTGCAGTCCCGAAATCAGCCCCAGCATTTT. Translating it yields CASSRLQSRNQPQHF. The V and J genes are TRBV19 and TRBJ1-5; D call uncertain. This CDR3 is 15 amino acids long. From germline, CDR1 is LNHDA and CDR2 SQIVND (reference sequence). Trimming took 4 bases from V and 4 from J, leaving 14 bases between them.

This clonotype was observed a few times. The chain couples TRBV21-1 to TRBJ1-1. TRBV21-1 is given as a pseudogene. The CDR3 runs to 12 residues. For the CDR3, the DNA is TGTGCCAGCAGGTCCGGGACTCCAGAAGCTTTCTTT. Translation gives CASRSGTPEAFF.

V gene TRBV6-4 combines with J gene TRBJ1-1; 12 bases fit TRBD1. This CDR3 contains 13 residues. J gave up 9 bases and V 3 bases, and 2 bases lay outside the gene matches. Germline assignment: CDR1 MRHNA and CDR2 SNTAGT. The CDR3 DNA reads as TGTGCCAGCAGTGAGGGGGACAGGGGGCAAGCTTTCTTT. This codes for CASSEGDRGQAFF.

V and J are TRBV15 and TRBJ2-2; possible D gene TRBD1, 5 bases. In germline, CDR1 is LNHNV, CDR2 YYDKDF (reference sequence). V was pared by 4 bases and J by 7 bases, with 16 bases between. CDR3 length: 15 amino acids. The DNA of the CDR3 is TGTGCCACCAGCACCCTGCCGACAGTCGGCGGGGAGCTGTTTTTT. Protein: CATSTLPTVGGELFF.

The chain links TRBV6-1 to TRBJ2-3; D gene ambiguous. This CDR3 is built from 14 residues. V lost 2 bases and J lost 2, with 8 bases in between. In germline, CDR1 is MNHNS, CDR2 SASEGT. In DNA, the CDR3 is TGTGCCAGCAGTGAACAGTGGCACACAGATACGCAGTATTTT. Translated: CASSEQWHTDTQYF.

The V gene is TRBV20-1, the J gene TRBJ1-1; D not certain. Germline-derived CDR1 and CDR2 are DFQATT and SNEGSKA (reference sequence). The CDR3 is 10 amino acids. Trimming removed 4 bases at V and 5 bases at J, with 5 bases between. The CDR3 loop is CSAILTEAFF. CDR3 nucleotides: TGCAGTGCTATTCTTACTGAAGCTTTCTTT.

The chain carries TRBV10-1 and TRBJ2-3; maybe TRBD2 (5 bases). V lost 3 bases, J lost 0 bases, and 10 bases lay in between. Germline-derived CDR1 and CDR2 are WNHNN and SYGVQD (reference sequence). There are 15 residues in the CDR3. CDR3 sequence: CASSDSGISTDTQYF. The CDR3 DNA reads TGCGCCAGCAGTGATTCGGGAATTAGCACAGATACGCAGTATTTT.

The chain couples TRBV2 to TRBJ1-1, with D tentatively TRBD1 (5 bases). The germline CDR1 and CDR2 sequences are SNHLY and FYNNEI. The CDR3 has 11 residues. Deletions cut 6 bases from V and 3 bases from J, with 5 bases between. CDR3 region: CASRTDTEAFF. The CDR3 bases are TGTGCCAGCAGGACAGACACTGAAGCTTTCTTT.

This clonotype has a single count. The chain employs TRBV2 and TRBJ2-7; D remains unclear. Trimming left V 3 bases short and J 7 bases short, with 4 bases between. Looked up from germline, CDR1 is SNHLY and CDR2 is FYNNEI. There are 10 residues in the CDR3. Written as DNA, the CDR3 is TGTGCCAGCAGTGAGAAAGAGCAGTACTTC. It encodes CASSEKEQYF.

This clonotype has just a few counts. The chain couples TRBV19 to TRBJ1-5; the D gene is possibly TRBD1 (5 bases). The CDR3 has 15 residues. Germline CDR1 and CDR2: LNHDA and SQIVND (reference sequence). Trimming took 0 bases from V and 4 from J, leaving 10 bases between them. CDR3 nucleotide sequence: TGTGCCAGTAGTATAGAAGGGAGGGGAAATCAGCCCCAGCATTTT. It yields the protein CASSIEGRGNQPQHF.

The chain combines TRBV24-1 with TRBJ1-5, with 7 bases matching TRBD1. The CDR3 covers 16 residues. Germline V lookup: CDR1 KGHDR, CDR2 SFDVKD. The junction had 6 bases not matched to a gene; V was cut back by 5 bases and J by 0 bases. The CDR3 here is CATSGTGTYSNQPQHF. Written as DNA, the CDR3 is TGTGCCACCAGTGGGACAGGAACTTATAGCAATCAGCCCCAGCATTTT.

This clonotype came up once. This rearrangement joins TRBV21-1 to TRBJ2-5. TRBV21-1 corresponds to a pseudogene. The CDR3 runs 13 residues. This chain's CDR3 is CASSGQIDETQYF. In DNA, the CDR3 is TGTGCCAGCAGCGGGCAAATCGACGAGACCCAGTACTTC.